This TCR beta chain was observed in a study of Ad26.COV2.S vaccination and SARS-CoV-2 variants listed by TCRdb under 2021. The study in broad terms: Donors in the vaccine arm were drawn from COV1001, a phase I-IIa trial of Ad26.COV2.S in healthy adults that was multicentre, randomized, double-blind and placebo-controlled. Ad26.COV2.S was administered intramuscularly at a dose of 5x10^10 or 1x10^11 viral particles, either as one shot or as two shots given 56 days apart. The specificity and breadth of SARS-CoV-2-reactive T cell receptors after Ad26.COV2.S vaccination were assessed by TCRbeta repertoire sequencing. The TCR-sequenced set comprised approximately 32 samples: around 20 Ad26.COV2.S vaccine recipients, 5 placebo recipients and 8 SARS-CoV-2 convalescent individuals. Participants in the trial were split at random into five groups of five each, receiving low-dose or high-dose Ad26.COV2.S once or twice, or else placebo on both occasions. Blinding of investigators to trial group allocation was maintained during experiments and outcome assessment. Overall study results and their limits: Non-spike TCR breadth was comparable between vaccine and placebo recipients, consistent with the vaccine containing only spike. After vaccination, spike-specific CD8+ and CD4+ T cell responses were reported to show substantial breadth. The study lacked the statistical power to compare responses across vaccine doses or regimens. The authors noted that the TCR breadth and depth analyses may have underestimated total T cell responses. Spike-specific TCR breadth was higher in Ad26.COV2.S recipients than in placebo recipients (P = 0.0014).

The immunoSEQ Assay was used to sequence TCRbeta CDR3 regions. After extraction, genomic DNA underwent amplification by bias-controlled multiplex PCR, followed by high-throughput sequencing. For the original study's pipeline: To quantify the absolute abundance of every unique TCRbeta CDR3 region, sequences were collapsed and filtered. T cell fraction was estimated by normalizing TCRbeta template counts to usable DNA, which was measured by amplifying reference genes present in all nucleated cells. Repertoire TCRs were annotated as SARS-CoV-2-specific when V gene, CDR3 amino acid sequence and J gene were exactly matched to a known reactive TCR set. The reference SARS-CoV-2 TCR set came from MIRA and was filtered for enrichment in COVID-19-positive ImmuneCODE repertoires, removing public or cross-reactive TCRs. Based on the MIRA antigens, annotated TCRs were further analysed at the level of specific ORF or position within ORF. Breadth was defined as annotated unique rearrangements over total unique productive rearrangements; depth was the summed frequency of those rearrangements. Two-sided Wilcoxon rank-sum tests were used to compare TCR breadth between groups. Here the immuneACCESS table is served through TCRdb, limited to in-frame sequences with V and J called. Missing clones are a known gap in these copies; in checked studies unresolved V genes cover under half, and the rest lacks a known reason. V, J and clone size derive from that table, while D and trimming were established from the DNA sequence. The sample table lists 300,000 to 400,000 clones, 75% to 90% of them with a count of one. The top ten constitute around 10% of the sample.

Of note for this clone: Its recognized antigen is unknown. The record has no base qualities; no much larger clone is one base away.

For CDR1 and CDR2, the germline V gene (reference sequence) lists LNHDA and SQIVND. The CDR3 contains 14 residues, cysteine and phenylalanine counted. The kept DNA is CDR3 alone, 42 bases in frame from the first base. The germline V end is reduced by 10 bases and the J end by 3 bases; junction bases left unmatched: 9. The meaning of the sample's treatment or condition label: roughly 18 received Ad26.COV2.S at low or high dose, single or two shots; roughly five received placebo; per-sample allocation not given. Repertoires of vaccine and placebo recipients were sequenced from samples taken on day 63 after the first injection. Cohort 1b enrolled some 25 adults aged 18-55 years at a single site in Boston, USA, between 29 July and 7 August 2020. As a vaccine, Ad26.COV2.S was a replication-incompetent adenovirus type 26 vector that expressed a prefusion-stabilized SARS-CoV-2 spike protein derived from the original Wuhan strain.

The sequenced sample was peripheral blood, obtained in a trial of Ad26.COV2.S vaccine versus placebo. The clonotype originates from a person between 18 and 60 years old who received the Ad26.COV2.S COVID-19 vaccine or a placebo. The chain joins TRBV19 to TRBJ2-5; 9 junctional bases match TRBD2. The nucleotide sequence reads as follows: TGTGCCACCTCCCGACTAGCGGATAAAGAGACCCAGTACTTC. Translation gives CATSRLADKETQYF. Supplemented by the reference TRBV19 and TRBJ2-5 proteins around the CDR3, the complete variable domain is DGGITQSPKYLFRKEGQNVTLSCEQNLNHDAMYWYRQDPGQGLRLIYYSQIVNDFQKGDIAEGYSVSREKKESFPLTVTSAQKNPTAFYLCATSRLADKETQYFGPGTRLLVL.